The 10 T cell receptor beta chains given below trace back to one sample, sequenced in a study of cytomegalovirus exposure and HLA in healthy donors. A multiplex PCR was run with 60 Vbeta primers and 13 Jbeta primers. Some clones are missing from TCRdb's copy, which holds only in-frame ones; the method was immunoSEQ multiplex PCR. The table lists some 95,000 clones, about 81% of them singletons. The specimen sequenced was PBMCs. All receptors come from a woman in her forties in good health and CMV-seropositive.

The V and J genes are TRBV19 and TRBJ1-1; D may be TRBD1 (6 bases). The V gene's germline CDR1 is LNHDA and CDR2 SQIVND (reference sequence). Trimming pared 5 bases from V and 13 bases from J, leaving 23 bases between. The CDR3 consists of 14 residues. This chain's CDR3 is CASSSLEGGLTGFF. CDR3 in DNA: TGTGCCAGTAGTTCCCTGGAGGGGGGGCTAACTGGTTTCTTT.

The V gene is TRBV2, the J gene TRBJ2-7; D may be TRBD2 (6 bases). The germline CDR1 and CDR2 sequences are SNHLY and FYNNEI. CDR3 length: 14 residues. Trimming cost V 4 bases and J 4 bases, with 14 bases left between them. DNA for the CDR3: TGTGCCAGCAGTGGGGTAGCGGAAATGTACGAGCAGTACTTC. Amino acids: CASSGVAEMYEQYF.

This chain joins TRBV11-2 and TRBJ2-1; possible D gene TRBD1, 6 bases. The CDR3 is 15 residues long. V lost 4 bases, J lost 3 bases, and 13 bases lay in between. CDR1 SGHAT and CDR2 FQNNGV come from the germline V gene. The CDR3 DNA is TGTGCCAGCAGCTCAAACGACAGGCACTACAATGAGCAGTTCTTC. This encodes CASSSNDRHYNEQFF.

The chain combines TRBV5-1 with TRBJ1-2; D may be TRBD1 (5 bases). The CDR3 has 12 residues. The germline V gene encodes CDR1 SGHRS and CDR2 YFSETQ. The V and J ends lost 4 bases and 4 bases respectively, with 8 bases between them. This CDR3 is CASSHDSYGYTF. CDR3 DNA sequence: TGCGCCAGCAGCCACGACAGCTATGGCTACACCTTC. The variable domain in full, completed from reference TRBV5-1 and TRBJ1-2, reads KAGVTQTPRYLIKTRGQQVTLSCSPISGHRSVSWYQQTPGQGLQFLFEYFSETQRNKGNFPGRFSGRQFSNSRSEMNVSTLELGDSALYLCASSHDSYGYTFGSGTRLTVV.

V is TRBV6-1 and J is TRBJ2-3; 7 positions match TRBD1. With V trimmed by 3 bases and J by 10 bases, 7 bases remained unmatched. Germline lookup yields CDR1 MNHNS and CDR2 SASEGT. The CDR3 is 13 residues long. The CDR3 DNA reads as TGTGCCAGCAGTGATCCAGGGGGACCGCCGCAGTATTTT. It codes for CASSDPGGPPQYF.

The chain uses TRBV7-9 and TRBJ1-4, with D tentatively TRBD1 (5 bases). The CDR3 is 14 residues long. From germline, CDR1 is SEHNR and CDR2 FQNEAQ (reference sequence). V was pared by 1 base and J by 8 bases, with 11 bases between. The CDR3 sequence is CASSLGGGGEKLFF. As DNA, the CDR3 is TGTGCCAGCAGCTTAGGGGGCGGAGGGGAAAAACTGTTTTTT.

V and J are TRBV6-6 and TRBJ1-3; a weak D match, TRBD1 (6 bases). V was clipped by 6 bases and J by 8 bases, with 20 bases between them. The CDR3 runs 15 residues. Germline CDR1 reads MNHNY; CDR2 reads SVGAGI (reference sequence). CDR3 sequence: CASSLPEGVWYTIYF. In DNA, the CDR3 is TGTGCCAGCAGCCTACCCGAGGGGGTGTGGTACACCATATATTTT.

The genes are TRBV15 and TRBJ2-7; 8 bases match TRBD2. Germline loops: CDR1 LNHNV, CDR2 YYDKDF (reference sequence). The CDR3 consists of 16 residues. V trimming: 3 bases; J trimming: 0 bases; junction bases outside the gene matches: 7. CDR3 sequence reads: CATSSPVAGGSYEQYF. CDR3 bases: TGTGCCACCAGCAGCCCGGTGGCGGGAGGCTCCTACGAGCAGTACTTC. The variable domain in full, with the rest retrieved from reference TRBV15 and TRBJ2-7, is DAMVIQNPRYQVTQFGKPVTLSCSQTLNHNVMYWYQQKSSQAPKLLFHYYDKDFNNEADTPDNFQSRRPNTSFCFLDIRSPGLGDTAMYLCATSSPVAGGSYEQYFGPGTRLTVT.

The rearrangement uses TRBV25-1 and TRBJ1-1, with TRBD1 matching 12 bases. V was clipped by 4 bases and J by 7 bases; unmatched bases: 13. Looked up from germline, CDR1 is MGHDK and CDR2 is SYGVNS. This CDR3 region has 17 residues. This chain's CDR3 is CASSGVPGDRGPGEAFF. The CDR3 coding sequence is TGTGCCAGCAGTGGGGTTCCGGGGGACAGGGGGCCAGGTGAAGCTTTCTTT.

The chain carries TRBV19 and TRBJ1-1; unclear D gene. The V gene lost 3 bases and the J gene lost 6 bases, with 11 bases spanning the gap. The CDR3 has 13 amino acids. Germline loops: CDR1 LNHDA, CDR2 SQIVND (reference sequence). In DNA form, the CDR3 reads TGTGCCAGTAGTATCTCGGGATTCCCTGAAGCTTTCTTT. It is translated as CASSISGFPEAFF.